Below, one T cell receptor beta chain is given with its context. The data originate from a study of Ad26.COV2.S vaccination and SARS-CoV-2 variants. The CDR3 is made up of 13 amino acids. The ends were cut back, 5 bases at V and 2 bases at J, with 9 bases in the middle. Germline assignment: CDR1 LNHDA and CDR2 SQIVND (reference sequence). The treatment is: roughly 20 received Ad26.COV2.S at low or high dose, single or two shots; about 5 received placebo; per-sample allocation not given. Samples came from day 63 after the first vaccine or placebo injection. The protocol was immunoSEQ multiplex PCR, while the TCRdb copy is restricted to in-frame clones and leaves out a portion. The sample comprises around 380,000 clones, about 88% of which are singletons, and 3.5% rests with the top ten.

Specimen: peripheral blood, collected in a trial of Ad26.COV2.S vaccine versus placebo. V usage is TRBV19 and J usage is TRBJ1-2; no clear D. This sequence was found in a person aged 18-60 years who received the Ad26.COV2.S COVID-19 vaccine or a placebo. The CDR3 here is CASSWEFNYGYTF. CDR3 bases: TGTGCCAGTAGTTGGGAATTCAACTATGGCTACACCTTC.